This record looks at one T cell receptor beta chain sequence and its context. The CDR3 is made up of 14 amino acids. V gave up 5 bases and J gave up 1 base; unmatched junction bases: 2. Germline CDR1 MNHEY, CDR2 SMNVEV (reference sequence). These data are taken from a study of blood T cell repertoires in COVID-19. Study overall: The samples span acute and convalescent COVID-19 from the United States, Italy and Spain. The cDNA or gDNA used as material had been derived from T cells, B-cell-depleted T cells, or PBMCs.

Seattle enrolled patients during active infection and tracked them longitudinally. In the original analysis: Estimation of nucleated cell counts relied on the amplification of reference gene primers. The repertoire was sequenced with immunoSEQ multiplex PCR; TCRdb's copy has only in-frame clones and lacks some. The V and J calls and the clone size are those of that table, but D and trimming were determined from the DNA. Counted here are about 370,000 clones, more than 75% occurring once; the ten biggest clones make up 8% to 13%. The material sequenced was peripheral blood. The rearrangement uses TRBV27 and TRBJ2-7; 10 bases fit TRBD1. The source of this sequence is a woman aged 30 to 39 with COVID-19, enrolled during active disease. As DNA, the CDR3 is TGTGCCAGCAGTCGGACAGGGGGTTCCTACGAGCAGTACTTC. Translation gives CASSRTGGSYEQYF.